The rows below give T cell receptor beta chains drawn from one sample of a study of blood T cell repertoires in COVID-19. The protocol was immunoSEQ multiplex PCR, while the TCRdb copy is restricted to in-frame clones and leaves out a portion. The table has some 40,000 clones, more than 80% seen once. Sequencing was performed on peripheral blood. The receptors shown here come from a man aged 45-65 years with active or convalescent COVID-19. Both conserved end residues are part of each CDR3. The order of the fields is J gene, D gene, V gene, clone size, CDR3 DNA, CDR3 protein. A D gene is named only where the DNA matches it firmly. Not every row has a clone size; where given, it reads once, few, many or a size class.

TRBJ1-2 . TRBV29-1 . TGCAGCGTTGAAATTGGCAGGGGTATCAGCTACACCTTC CSVEIGRGISYTF
TRBJ1-1 TRBD1 TRBV5-1 once TGCGCCAGCAGCCCCCTGACAGGGGGGACCGCTGAAGCTTTCTTT CASSPLTGGTAEAFF
TRBJ1-1 . TRBV5-3 . TGTGCCAGAAGCTTACCTTTGACCGGACAGCAGAACACTGAAGCTTTCTTT CARSLPLTGQQNTEAFF
TRBJ1-4 . TRBV15 . TGTGCCACCAGCAAATTTCAGGGGATTGCAACTAATGAAAAACTGTTTTTT CATSKFQGIATNEKLFF
TRBJ1-4 TRBD1 TRBV15 . TGTGCCACCAGCAGGGACTCGTCGGGACAGGGAGGAAAACTGTTTTTT CATSRDSSGQGGKLFF
TRBJ1-3 TRBD1 TRBV9 . TGTGCCAGCAGCTCACCACAGGGGGTGGACGGAAACACCATATATTTT CASSSPQGVDGNTIYF
TRBJ2-3 TRBD1 TRBV14 . TGTGCCAGCAGCCACCCGGGACAGGGGAATCGAGGTACGCAGTATTTT CASSHPGQGNRGTQYF
TRBJ2-5 TRBD2 TRBV9 . TGTGCCCGCCGCGGGGGGGTCGCGGATCGGGGAAAAGAGACCCAGTACTTC CARRGGVADRGKETQYF
TRBJ2-3 TRBD1 TRBV5-1 . TGCGCCAGCAGCTTTAAACAGGGGACCTATTCCACAGATACGCAGTATTTT CASSFKQGTYSTDTQYF
TRBJ1-1 TRBD1 TRBV25-1 . TGTGCCAGCAGTGGGGACAGGTTGCTGAACACTGAAGCTTTCTTT CASSGDRLLNTEAFF
TRBJ1-1 . TRBV2 . TGTGCCAGCAGCGAGATATACACTGAAGCTTTCTTT CASSEIYTEAFF
TRBJ1-2 TRBD1 TRBV3-1/TRBV3-2 once TGTGCCAGCAGCCCGACCGGGACAGGGGTGATCTATGGCTACACCTTC CASSPTGTGVIYGYTF
TRBJ1-6 . TRBV10-3 . TGTGCCATCAGTGAGGAGGGGGCCTATAATTCACCCCTCCACTTT CAISEEGAYNSPLHF
TRBJ1-2 TRBD1 TRBV10-2 . TGCGCCACCACAGGGACAGGGAGCGGCTATGGCTACACCTTC CATTGTGSGYGYTF
TRBJ2-5 TRBD2 TRBV3-1/TRBV3-2 few TGTGCCAGCAGCCAAGATTGGGATAGCGGGGGGGTGGAGACCCAGTACTTC CASSQDWDSGGVETQYF
TRBJ1-6 . TRBV2 . TGTGCCAGCAGAGTCCGTTCGACAGATAATTCACCCCTCCACTTT CASRVRSTDNSPLHF
TRBJ1-3 TRBD1 TRBV5-6 . TGTGCCAGCAGCCGGGGGACAGCGATTGGAAACACCATATATTTT CASSRGTAIGNTIYF
TRBJ2-2 TRBD2 TRBV6-5 . TGTGCCAGCACTCCCGGGGGGTCGAACACCGGGGAGCTGTTTTTT CASTPGGSNTGELFF
TRBJ1-5 . TRBV27 . TGTGCCAGCAGTCGAGGTAGCAATCAGCCCCAGCATTTT CASSRGSNQPQHF
TRBJ2-7 TRBD1 TRBV5-4 once TGTGCCAGCAGCCCGGACAGGAGGTCCTACGAGCAGTACTTC CASSPDRRSYEQYF
TRBJ2-3 TRBD2 TRBV9 . TGTGCCAGCAGCGGTAGCGGGGGAAGCACAGATACGCAGTATTTT CASSGSGGSTDTQYF
TRBJ2-4 . TRBV2 few TGTGCCAGCAGGAGAGAGACAGGCGCCAAAAACATTCAGTACTTC CASRRETGAKNIQYF
TRBJ2-2 . TRBV27 . TGTGCCAGCAGTTTGGGCGACAGGAGGCACACCGGGGAGCTGTTTTTT CASSLGDRRHTGELFF
TRBJ2-3 . TRBV19 once TGTGCCAGTAGTAACAGGGCCGGGTCAGATACGCAGTATTTT CASSNRAGSDTQYF
TRBJ1-1 . TRBV7-2 . TGTGCCAGCAGCACTCAGGGGTTCGGAACTGAAGCTTTCTTT CASSTQGFGTEAFF
TRBJ1-2 . TRBV19 . TGTGCCAGTAGTATACAACTACCTCGGAACTATGGCTACACCTTC CASSIQLPRNYGYTF
TRBJ1-4 TRBD1 TRBV5-1 few TGCGCCAGCAGCCGGGACAGGGGGAATGAAAAACTGTTTTTT CASSRDRGNEKLFF
TRBJ2-5 TRBD2 TRBV3-1/TRBV3-2 once TGTGCCAGCAGCCTAGCGGGGGGGCCCGGAGAGACCCAGTACTTC CASSLAGGPGETQYF
TRBJ1-2 TRBD1 TRBV18 . TGTGCCAGCTCACGCGGGACAGGGCCAACTTGGGGTGGCTACACCTTC CASSRGTGPTWGGYTF
TRBJ2-3 . TRBV7-5 . TGTGTCAGAAGCCCTACCCGGCGACTAGCGGGGGGGGAAAATAGCACAGATACGCAGTATTTT CVRSPTRRLAGGENSTDTQYF
TRBJ1-5 . TRBV6-2/TRBV6-3 . TGTGCCAGCAGTTACGAAGGGGGTAACAATCAGCCCCAGCATTTT CASSYEGGNNQPQHF